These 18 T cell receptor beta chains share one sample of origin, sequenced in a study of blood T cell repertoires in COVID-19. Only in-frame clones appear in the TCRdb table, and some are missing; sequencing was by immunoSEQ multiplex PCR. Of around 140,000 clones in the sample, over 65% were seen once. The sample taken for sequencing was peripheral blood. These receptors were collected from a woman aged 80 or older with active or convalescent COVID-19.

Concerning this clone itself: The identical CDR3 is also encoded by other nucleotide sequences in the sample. Here the CDR3 reads CASSVGLDNSPLHF. As DNA, the CDR3 is TGTGCCAGCAGCGTAGGACTGGATAATTCACCCCTCCACTTT. The V gene is TRBV9, the J gene TRBJ1-6; no reliable D call. Germline loops: CDR1 SGDLS, CDR2 YYNGEE. The CDR3 contains 14 residues. Trimming cost V 0 bases and J 5 bases, with 6 bases left between them.

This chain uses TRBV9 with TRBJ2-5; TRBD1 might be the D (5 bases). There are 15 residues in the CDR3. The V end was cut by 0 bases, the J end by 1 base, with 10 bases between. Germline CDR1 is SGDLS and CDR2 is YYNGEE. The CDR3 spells CASSVEGLSQETQYF. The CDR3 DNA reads TGTGCCAGCAGCGTAGAGGGGCTAAGCCAAGAGACCCAGTACTTC. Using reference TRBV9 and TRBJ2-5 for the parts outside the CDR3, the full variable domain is DSGVTQTPKHLITATGQRVTLRCSPRSGDLSVYWYQQSLDQGLQFLIQYYNGEERAKGNILERFSAQQFPDLHSELNLSSLELGDSALYFCASSVEGLSQETQYFGPGTRLLVL.

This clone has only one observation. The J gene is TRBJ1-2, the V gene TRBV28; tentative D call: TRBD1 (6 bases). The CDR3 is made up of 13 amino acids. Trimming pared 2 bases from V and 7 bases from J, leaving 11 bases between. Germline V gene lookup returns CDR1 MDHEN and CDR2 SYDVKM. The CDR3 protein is CASSLRGARGYTF. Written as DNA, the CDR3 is TGTGCCAGCAGTTTACGGGGGGCGCGTGGCTACACCTTC.

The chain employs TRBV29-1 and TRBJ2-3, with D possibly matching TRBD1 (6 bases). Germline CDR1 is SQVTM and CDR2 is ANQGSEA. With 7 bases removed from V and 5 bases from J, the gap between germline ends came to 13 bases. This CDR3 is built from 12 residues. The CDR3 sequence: CSGGRGGDTQYF. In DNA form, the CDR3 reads TGCAGCGGGGGCAGGGGTGGAGATACGCAGTATTTT.

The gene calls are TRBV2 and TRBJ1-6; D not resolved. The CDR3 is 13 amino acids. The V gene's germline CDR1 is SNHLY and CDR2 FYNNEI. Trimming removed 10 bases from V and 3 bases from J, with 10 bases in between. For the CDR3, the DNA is TGTGCCACCACAGAGTACTATAATTCACCCCTCCACTTT. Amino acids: CATTEYYNSPLHF.

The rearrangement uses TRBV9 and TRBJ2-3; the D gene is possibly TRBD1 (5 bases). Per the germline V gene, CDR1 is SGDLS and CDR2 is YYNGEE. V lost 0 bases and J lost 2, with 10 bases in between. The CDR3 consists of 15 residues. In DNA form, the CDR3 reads TGTGCCAGCAGCGTAGCCGCAGGGAACACAGATACGCAGTATTTT. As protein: CASSVAAGNTDTQYF.

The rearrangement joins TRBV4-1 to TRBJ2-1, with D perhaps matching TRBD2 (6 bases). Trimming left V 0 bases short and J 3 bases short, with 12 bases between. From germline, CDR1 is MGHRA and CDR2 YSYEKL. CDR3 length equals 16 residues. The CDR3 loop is CASSQDSGGNYNEQFF. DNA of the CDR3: TGCGCCAGCAGCCAAGATTCCGGCGGGAACTACAATGAGCAGTTCTTC.

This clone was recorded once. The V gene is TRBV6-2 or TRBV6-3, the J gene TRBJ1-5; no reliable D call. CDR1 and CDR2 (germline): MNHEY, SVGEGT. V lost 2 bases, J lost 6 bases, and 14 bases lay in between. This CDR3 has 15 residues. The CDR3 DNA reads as TGTGCCAGCAGTTACGATGGTAGGGAGGGTCAGCCCCAGCATTTT. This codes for CASSYDGREGQPQHF.

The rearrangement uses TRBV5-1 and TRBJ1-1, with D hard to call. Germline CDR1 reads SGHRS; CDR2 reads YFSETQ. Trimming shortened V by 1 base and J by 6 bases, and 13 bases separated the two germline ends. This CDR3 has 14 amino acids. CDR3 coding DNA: TGCGCCAGCAGCTTGCCGGGGAGCGTCCCTGAAGCTTTCTTT. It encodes CASSLPGSVPEAFF. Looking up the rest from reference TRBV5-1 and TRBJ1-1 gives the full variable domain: KAGVTQTPRYLIKTRGQQVTLSCSPISGHRSVSWYQQTPGQGLQFLFEYFSETQRNKGNFPGRFSGRQFSNSRSEMNVSTLELGDSALYLCASSLPGSVPEAFFGQGTRLTVV.

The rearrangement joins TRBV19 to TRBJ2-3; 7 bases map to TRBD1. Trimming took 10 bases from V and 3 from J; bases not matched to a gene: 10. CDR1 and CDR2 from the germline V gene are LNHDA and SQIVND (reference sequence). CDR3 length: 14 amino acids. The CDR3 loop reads CATRTGTATDTQYF. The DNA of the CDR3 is TGTGCCACCCGGACCGGGACAGCAACAGATACGCAGTATTTT.

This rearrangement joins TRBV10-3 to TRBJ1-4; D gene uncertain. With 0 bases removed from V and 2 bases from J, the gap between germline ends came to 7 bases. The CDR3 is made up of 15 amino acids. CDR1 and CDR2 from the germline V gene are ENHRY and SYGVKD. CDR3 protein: CAISESQQTNEKLFF. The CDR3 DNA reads TGTGCCATCAGTGAGTCCCAACAGACTAATGAAAAACTGTTTTTT.

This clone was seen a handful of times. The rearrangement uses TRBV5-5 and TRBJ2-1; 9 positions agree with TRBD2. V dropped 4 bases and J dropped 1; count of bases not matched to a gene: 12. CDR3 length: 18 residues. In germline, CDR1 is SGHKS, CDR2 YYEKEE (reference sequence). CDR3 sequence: CASSRWRGGLGSYNEQFF. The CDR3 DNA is TGTGCCAGCAGCCGTTGGCGGGGGGGCCTAGGGTCCTACAATGAGCAGTTCTTC. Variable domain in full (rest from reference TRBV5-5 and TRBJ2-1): DAGVTQSPTHLIKTRGQQVTLRCSPISGHKSVSWYQQVLGQGPQFIFQYYEKEERGRGNFPDRFSARQFPNYSSELNVNALLLGDSALYLCASSRWRGGLGSYNEQFFGPGTRLTVL.

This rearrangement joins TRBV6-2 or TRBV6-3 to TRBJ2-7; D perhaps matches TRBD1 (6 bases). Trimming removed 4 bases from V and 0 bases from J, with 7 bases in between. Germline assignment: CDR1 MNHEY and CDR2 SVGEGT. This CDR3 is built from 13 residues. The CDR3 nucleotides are TGTGCCAGCAGTTGGGACAACTCCTACGAGCAGTACTTC. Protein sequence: CASSWDNSYEQYF.

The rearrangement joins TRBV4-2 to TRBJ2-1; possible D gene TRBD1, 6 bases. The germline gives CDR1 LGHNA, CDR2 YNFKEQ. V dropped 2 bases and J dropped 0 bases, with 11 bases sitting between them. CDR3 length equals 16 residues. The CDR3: CASSQLTGSSYNEQFF. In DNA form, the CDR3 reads TGTGCCAGCAGCCAACTAACAGGGAGCTCCTACAATGAGCAGTTCTTC.

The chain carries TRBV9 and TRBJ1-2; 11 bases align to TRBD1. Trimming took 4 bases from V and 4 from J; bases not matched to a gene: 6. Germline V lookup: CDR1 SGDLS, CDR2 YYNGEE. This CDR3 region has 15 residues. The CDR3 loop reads CASSPTGTGGYGYTF. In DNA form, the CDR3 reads TGTGCCAGCAGCCCCACCGGGACAGGGGGCTATGGCTACACCTTC.

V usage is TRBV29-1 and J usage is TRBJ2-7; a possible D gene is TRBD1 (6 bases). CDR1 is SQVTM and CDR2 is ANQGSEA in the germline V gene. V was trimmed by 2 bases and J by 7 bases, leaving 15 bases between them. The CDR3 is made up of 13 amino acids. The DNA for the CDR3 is TGCAGCGTTGAATTGGCACAGGGTGGGGAGCAGTACTTC. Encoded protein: CSVELAQGGEQYF.

This CDR3 is CASSVEGLAAWRLKDNEQFF. The CDR3 DNA follows: TGTGCCAGCAGCGTAGAGGGGCTAGCGGCCTGGAGGCTTAAGGACAATGAGCAGTTCTTC. V gene TRBV9 combines with J gene TRBJ2-1, with 7 bases matching TRBD2. Trimming took 0 bases from V and 5 from J; bases not matched to a gene: 20. CDR3 size: 20 residues. CDR1 is SGDLS and CDR2 is YYNGEE in the germline V gene.

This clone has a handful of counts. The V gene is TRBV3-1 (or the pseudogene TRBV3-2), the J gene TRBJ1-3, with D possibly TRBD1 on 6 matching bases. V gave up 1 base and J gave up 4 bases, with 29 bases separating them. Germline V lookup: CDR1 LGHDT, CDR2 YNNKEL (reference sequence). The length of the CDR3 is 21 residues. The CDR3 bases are TGTGCCAGCAGCCAAGGGGACACATCCGGGACAAGGACGCGTCTCGGAAACACCATATATTTT. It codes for CASSQGDTSGTRTRLGNTIYF.